The 24 T cell receptor beta chains listed next were all sequenced from one sample in a study of shared clonotypes between healthy human individuals. Terminally differentiated effector memory CD45RA+ cells were left out of the naive CD8 fraction, which was CD45RO-negative and positively selected for CCR7. TCRdb's copy holds only in-frame clones and misses some; the assay was immunoSEQ multiplex PCR. The data contain fewer than 1 million clones, 96% of them seen just once; the ten biggest clones take up over 0.2%. The specimen was naive CD8+ T cells sorted from blood. The origin of the receptors is a man younger than 40 in good health.

This clone was seen only once. The chain links TRBV4-1 to TRBJ2-7, with a possible D match to TRBD2 (6 bases). There are 16 residues in the CDR3. Trimming shortened V by 1 base and J by 1 base, and 14 bases separated the two germline ends. Per germline, CDR1 MGHRA and CDR2 YSYEKL. CDR3 sequence: CASSQVGSGASYEQYF. The CDR3 bases are TGCGCCAGCAGCCAAGTCGGGTCGGGAGCTTCCTACGAGCAGTACTTC.

The chain carries TRBV4-1 and TRBJ2-6, with 10 bases fitting TRBD1. The V gene's germline CDR1 is MGHRA and CDR2 YSYEKL. This CDR3 is 17 amino acids long. V shed 4 bases, J shed 4 bases, and the junction held 7 bases outside the gene matches. CDR3 in DNA: TGCGCCAGCAGCCCTCGACAGGGGGCTGGCGGGGCCAACGTCCTGACTTTC. It yields the protein CASSPRQGAGGANVLTF.

This sequence joins TRBV11-2 and TRBJ2-1, with 16 bases matching TRBD2. The CDR3 is made up of 19 amino acids. V trimming: 5 bases; J trimming: 7 bases; junction bases outside the gene matches: 14. CDR1 SGHAT and CDR2 FQNNGV come from the germline V gene. The CDR3 region is CASSSTGTSGRARLNEQFF. The DNA of the CDR3 is TGTGCCAGCAGCAGCACCGGGACTAGCGGGAGGGCAAGGTTGAATGAGCAGTTCTTC.

V gene TRBV27 combines with J gene TRBJ2-7, with TRBD2 as a possible D gene (7 bases). This CDR3 is 16 amino acids long. V was shortened by 8 bases and J by 5 bases, with 25 bases between the two germline ends. Looked up from germline, CDR1 is MNHEY and CDR2 is SMNVEV (reference sequence). Here the CDR3 DNA reads TGTGCCAGCTTCCCTCTGGGGGGGGCACAAACTAACGAGCAGTACTTC. Residues: CASFPLGGAQTNEQYF.

The rearrangement joins TRBV9 to TRBJ1-6; D unresolved. The CDR3 runs to 10 residues. Per germline, CDR1 SGDLS and CDR2 YYNGEE. The ends were cut back, 7 bases at V and 6 bases at J, with 2 bases in the middle. In DNA, the CDR3 is TGTGCCAGCGCTAATTCACCCCTCCACTTT. Protein: CASANSPLHF.

Worth noting for this clone: This same CDR3 is encoded by further DNA sequences in the sample. The rearrangement uses TRBV18 and TRBJ2-1; D remains unclear. The V end lost 3 bases, the J end lost 6 bases, and 9 bases lay between the germline ends. CDR3 length: 13 amino acids. Germline V gene data show CDR1 as KGHSH and CDR2 as LQKENI. CDR3 region: CASSPPSGNEQFF. The CDR3, as DNA: TGTGCCAGCTCACCGCCCTCAGGCAATGAGCAGTTCTTC.

This rearrangement joins TRBV7-9 to TRBJ2-7, with TRBD2 matching over 8 bases. There are 16 residues in the CDR3. Germline lookup yields CDR1 SEHNR and CDR2 FQNEAQ (reference sequence). J gave up 3 bases and V 4 bases, and 11 bases lay outside the gene matches. The CDR3 bases are TGTGCCAGCAGCTCCAATAATCGGGAGGGCTTCTACGAGCAGTACTTC. Translation: CASSSNNREGFYEQYF. The variable domain in full, with the rest retrieved from reference TRBV7-9 and TRBJ2-7, is DTGVSQNPRHKITKRGQNVTFRCDPISEHNRLYWYRQTLGQGPEFLTYFQNEAQLEKSRLLSDRFSAERPKGSFSTLEIQRTEQGDSAMYLCASSSNNREGFYEQYFGPGTRLTVT.

This clone was observed once. This chain connects TRBV29-1 to TRBJ1-2; D might be TRBD1 (5 bases). The CDR3 loop spans 13 amino acids. Trimming took off 5 bases at V and 3 bases at J, with 13 bases between the two ends. Per the germline V gene, CDR1 is SQVTM and CDR2 is ANQGSEA. CDR3 region: CSVPGLKDYGYTF. CDR3 DNA: TGCAGCGTTCCGGGACTCAAAGACTATGGCTACACCTTC.

This clone has just a few counts. The CDR3 reads CASSLEGPPQETQYF. The CDR3 DNA follows: TGTGCCAGCAGCTTAGAGGGCCCCCCCCAAGAGACCCAGTACTTC. The rearrangement joins TRBV7-9 to TRBJ2-5, with D unresolved. This CDR3 is built from 15 residues. Germline CDR1 is SEHNR and CDR2 is FQNEAQ (reference sequence). V was pared by 1 base and J by 1 base, with 10 bases between.

The V gene is TRBV7-9, the J gene TRBJ2-7; D possibly corresponds to TRBD2 (6 bases). Trimming pared 8 bases from V and 4 bases from J, leaving 15 bases between. This CDR3 is built from 13 residues. CDR1 is SEHNR and CDR2 is FQNEAQ in the germline V gene (reference sequence). The CDR3 DNA reads TGTGCCAGCTGCAAATACGGGGGTTACGAGCAGTACTTC. It is translated as CASCKYGGYEQYF.

This chain uses TRBV4-3 with TRBJ2-7, with 9 bases that match TRBD2. The CDR3 totals 15 residues. Germline V gene data show CDR1 as LGHNA and CDR2 as YSLEER. The ends lost 1 base at V and 4 bases at J; junction bases unmatched: 5. The CDR3 region has the DNA TGCGCCAGCAGCCAAGGGTCTAGCGGGATATACGAGCAGTACTTC. Its translation: CASSQGSSGIYEQYF.

The chain recombines TRBV29-1 with TRBJ1-1; 7 nucleotides match TRBD1. This CDR3 has 13 amino acids. Germline loops: CDR1 SQVTM, CDR2 ANQGSEA. J lost 3 bases, V lost 5 bases, and 6 bases had no gene match. Written as DNA, the CDR3 is TGCAGCGTTTACAGGGGTGAATACACTGAAGCTTTCTTT. Protein product: CSVYRGEYTEAFF.

The chain uses TRBV29-1 and TRBJ2-1, with D perhaps matching TRBD1 (6 bases). The CDR3 is 18 amino acids. Germline CDR1 SQVTM, CDR2 ANQGSEA. Trimming shortened V by 3 bases and J by 5 bases, and 26 bases separated the two germline ends. The CDR3 nucleotides are TGCAGCGTTGAGGGTGGTATCCGAACAGGGCTCTTGGACAATGAGCAGTTCTTC. Its protein product is CSVEGGIRTGLLDNEQFF.

This clone was seen just once. The chain joins TRBV25-1 to TRBJ2-7; unclear D gene. Germline assignment: CDR1 MGHDK and CDR2 SYGVNS. V dropped 5 bases and J dropped 7 bases, with 6 bases sitting between them. CDR3 length: 10 residues. CDR3: CASSSEEQYF. The CDR3 DNA follows: TGTGCCAGCAGTAGCGAAGAGCAGTACTTC.

The chain has TRBV4-1 and TRBJ2-7; D remains unclear. V gave up 5 bases and J gave up 1 base, with 15 bases separating them. Looked up from germline, CDR1 is MGHRA and CDR2 is YSYEKL. CDR3 length equals 15 residues. CDR3 sequence reads: CASSSDPAPSYEQYF. Written as DNA, the CDR3 is TGCGCCAGCAGCTCCGACCCGGCGCCGTCCTACGAGCAGTACTTC.

The genes are TRBV7-6 and TRBJ2-1; D is unclear. CDR3 size: 17 residues. Per the germline V gene, CDR1 is SGHVS and CDR2 is FNYEAQ. Between the trimmed V and J ends, which lost 4 bases and 3 bases, there was a span of 19 bases. The CDR3 is CASSSTGLRNLYNEQFF. The CDR3 DNA reads as TGTGCCAGCAGCTCCACCGGGTTGCGCAATCTCTACAATGAGCAGTTCTTC.

The CDR3 sequence is CASSIRGGRYGYTF. The CDR3 DNA reads as TGTGCCAGCAGTATTCGTGGGGGTCGCTATGGCTACACCTTC. The chain links TRBV27 to TRBJ1-2; D perhaps matches TRBD1 (5 bases). Trimming took off 5 bases at V and 4 bases at J, with 14 bases between the two ends. The CDR3 length is 14 residues. CDR1 and CDR2 (germline): MNHEY, SMNVEV (reference sequence).

The chain links TRBV4-3 to TRBJ2-1; D possibly corresponds to TRBD2 (6 bases). Trimming shortened V by 0 bases and J by 11 bases, and 17 bases separated the two germline ends. The CDR3 runs to 15 residues. Germline V CDR1 and CDR2: LGHNA, YSLEER. CDR3 DNA sequence: TGCGCCAGCAGCCAAGATTGGGGGGTACTGGTTCAGCAGTTCTTC. Protein: CASSQDWGVLVQQFF.

The V gene is TRBV29-1, the J gene TRBJ2-3; the D is unclear. Trimming removed 1 base at V and 2 bases at J, with 13 bases between. CDR3 length: 15 amino acids. In germline, CDR1 is SQVTM, CDR2 ANQGSEA. The CDR3 sequence is CSVEGRGRDTDTQYF. The DNA of the CDR3 is TGCAGCGTTGAAGGTCGCGGCAGAGACACAGATACGCAGTATTTT.

V usage is TRBV18 and J usage is TRBJ2-5; D is uncertain. The CDR3 has 13 residues. Trimming stripped 3 bases from V and 3 bases from J, with 8 bases between. CDR1 and CDR2 (germline): KGHSH, LQKENI. The chain's CDR3 is CASSPALEETQYF. The CDR3 DNA reads as TGTGCCAGCTCACCGGCCCTCGAAGAGACCCAGTACTTC.

The V gene is TRBV13, the J gene TRBJ2-7, with unresolved D. The CDR3 sequence is 12 residues long. Trimming removed 2 bases from V and 5 bases from J, with 7 bases in between. From germline, CDR1 is PRHDT and CDR2 FYEKMQ (reference sequence). The DNA for the CDR3 is TGTGCCAGCAGCTTAAGGTACGACGAGCAGTACTTC. Translating it yields CASSLRYDEQYF.

A single count supports this clone. The chain uses TRBV7-9 and TRBJ2-7, with 7 bases that match TRBD1. From germline, CDR1 is SEHNR and CDR2 FQNEAQ (reference sequence). V lost 5 bases to trimming and J lost 4 bases; unmatched junction nucleotides: 8. The length of the CDR3 is 14 residues. The CDR3 region has the DNA TGTGCCAGCAGCCCCCGACAGGGTCTATACGAGCAGTACTTC. Amino acids: CASSPRQGLYEQYF.

This chain links TRBV5-5 with TRBJ1-1; D is ambiguous. V lost 3 bases and J 1 base, leaving 7 bases between the germline ends. The CDR3 is 13 residues long. The germline V gene encodes CDR1 SGHKS and CDR2 YYEKEE (reference sequence). CDR3 sequence (DNA): TGTGCCAGCAGCTCCCCAGGGAACACTGAAGCTTTCTTT. Translation: CASSSPGNTEAFF.

This rearrangement joins TRBV28 to TRBJ2-7; D might be TRBD1 or TRBD2, each matching 5 bases. The CDR3 contains 14 residues. The germline gives CDR1 MDHEN, CDR2 SYDVKM. V was clipped by 6 bases and J by 4 bases, with 16 bases between them. The CDR3 DNA is TGTGCCAGCAGACAGAGGGGTCTTGATTACGAGCAGTACTTC. Translation gives CASRQRGLDYEQYF. The variable domain in full, with the rest retrieved from reference TRBV28 and TRBJ2-7, is DVKVTQSSRYLVKRTGEKVFLECVQDMDHENMFWYRQDPGLGLRLIYFSYDVKMKEKGDIPEGYSVSREKKERFSLILESASTNQTSMYLCASRQRGLDYEQYFGPGTRLTVT.